This TCR beta chain was observed in a study of shared clonotypes between healthy human individuals. Whole-study findings and limits: Since donors were few, the genetic and exposure-history diversity represented was limited.

The V and J ends lost 4 bases and 4 bases respectively, with 10 bases between them. Germline CDR1 is MNHEY and CDR2 is SMNVEV (reference sequence). The CDR3 runs 13 residues. The donors, healthy adults who were HIV-negative, had experienced no recent acute infections or vaccinations. The donors, all of them Caucasian adults, lived in Nashville, Tennessee. This clone was observed once. What it binds is not known. Profiling relied on immunoSEQ multiplex PCR, and the TCRdb table lists in-frame clones only, not all of them. The sample has about half a million clones; around 73% are singletons. V gene TRBV27 combines with J gene TRBJ1-1; a weak D match, TRBD1 (6 bases). The receptor's source is a woman aged 40 to 50 in good health. Some clones in this sample may be carry-over from other donors' samples. The specimen sequenced was PBMCs. The CDR3 loop reads CASSYRALTEAFF. The CDR3 coding sequence is TGTGCCAGCAGTTACAGGGCCCTCACTGAAGCTTTCTTT.